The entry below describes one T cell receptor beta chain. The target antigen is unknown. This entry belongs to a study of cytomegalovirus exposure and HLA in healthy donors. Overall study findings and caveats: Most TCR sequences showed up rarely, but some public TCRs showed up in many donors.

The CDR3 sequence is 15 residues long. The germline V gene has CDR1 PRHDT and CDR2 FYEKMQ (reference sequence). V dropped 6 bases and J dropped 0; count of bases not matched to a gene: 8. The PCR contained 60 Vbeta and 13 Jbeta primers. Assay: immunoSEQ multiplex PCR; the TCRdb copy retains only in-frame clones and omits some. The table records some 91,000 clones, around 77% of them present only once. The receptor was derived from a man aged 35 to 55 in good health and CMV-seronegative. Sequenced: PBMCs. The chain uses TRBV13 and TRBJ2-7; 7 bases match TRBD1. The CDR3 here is CASSETGTSSYEQYF. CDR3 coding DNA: TGTGCCAGCAGTGAGACAGGGACCTCCTCCTACGAGCAGTACTTC.